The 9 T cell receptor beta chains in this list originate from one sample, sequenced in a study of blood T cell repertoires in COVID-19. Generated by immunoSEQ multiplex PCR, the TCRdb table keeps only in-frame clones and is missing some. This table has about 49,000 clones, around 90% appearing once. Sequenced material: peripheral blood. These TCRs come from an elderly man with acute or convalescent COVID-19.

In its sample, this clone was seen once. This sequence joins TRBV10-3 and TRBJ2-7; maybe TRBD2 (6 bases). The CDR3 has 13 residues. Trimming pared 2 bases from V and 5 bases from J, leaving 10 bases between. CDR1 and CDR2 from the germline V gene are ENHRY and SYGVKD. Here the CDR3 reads CAISEGASDEQYF. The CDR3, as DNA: TGTGCCATCAGTGAGGGGGCTAGCGACGAGCAGTACTTC.

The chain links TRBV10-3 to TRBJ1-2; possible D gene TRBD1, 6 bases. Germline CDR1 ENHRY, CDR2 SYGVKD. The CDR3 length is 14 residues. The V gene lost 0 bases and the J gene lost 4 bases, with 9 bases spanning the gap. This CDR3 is CAISESVDSYGYTF. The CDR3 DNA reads TGTGCCATCAGTGAGTCGGTGGACAGCTATGGCTACACCTTC.

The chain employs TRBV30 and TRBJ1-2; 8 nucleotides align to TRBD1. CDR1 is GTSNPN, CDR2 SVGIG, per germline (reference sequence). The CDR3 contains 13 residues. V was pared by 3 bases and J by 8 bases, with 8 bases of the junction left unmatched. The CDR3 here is CAWRVTGVSGYTF. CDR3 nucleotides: TGTGCCTGGAGGGTGACAGGGGTATCGGGCTACACCTTC. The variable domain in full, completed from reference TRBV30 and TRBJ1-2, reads SQTIHQWPATLVQPVGSPLSLECTVEGTSNPNLYWYRQAAGRGLQLLFYSVGIGQISSEVPQNLSASRPQDRQFILSSKKLLLSDSGFYLCAWRVTGVSGYTFGSGTRLTVV.

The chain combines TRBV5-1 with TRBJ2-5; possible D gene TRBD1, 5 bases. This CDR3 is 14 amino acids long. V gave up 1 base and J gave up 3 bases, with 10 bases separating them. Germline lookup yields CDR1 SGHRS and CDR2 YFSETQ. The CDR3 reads CASSLYRIEETQYF. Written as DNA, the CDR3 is TGCGCCAGCAGCTTGTACAGGATCGAAGAGACCCAGTACTTC.

The CDR3 sequence: CRRGSADTQYF. The DNA for the CDR3 is TGCAGACGGGGGAGTGCAGATACGCAGTATTTT. This chain joins TRBV29-1 and TRBJ2-3; D possibly corresponds to TRBD2 (6 bases). The V gene's germline CDR1 is SQVTM and CDR2 ANQGSEA. CDR3 length equals 11 residues.

This CDR3 reads CASSLAPLETDTQYF. In DNA, the CDR3 is TGCGCCAGCAGCTTGGCACCCTTAGAGACAGATACGCAGTATTTT. This chain links TRBV5-1 with TRBJ2-3; D ambiguous. This CDR3 is built from 15 residues. The V gene lost 0 bases and the J gene lost 3 bases, with 11 bases spanning the gap. The germline CDR1 and CDR2 sequences are SGHRS and YFSETQ. Supplemented by reference TRBV5-1 and TRBJ2-3, the full variable domain reads KAGVTQTPRYLIKTRGQQVTLSCSPISGHRSVSWYQQTPGQGLQFLFEYFSETQRNKGNFPGRFSGRQFSNSRSEMNVSTLELGDSALYLCASSLAPLETDTQYFGPGTRLTVL.

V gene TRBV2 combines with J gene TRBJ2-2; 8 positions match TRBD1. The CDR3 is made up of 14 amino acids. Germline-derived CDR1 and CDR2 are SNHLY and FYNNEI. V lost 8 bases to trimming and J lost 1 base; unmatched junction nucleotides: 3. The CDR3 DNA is TGTGCCAGCCAACAGGGGGTGAACACCGGGGAGCTGTTTTTT. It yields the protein CASQQGVNTGELFF.

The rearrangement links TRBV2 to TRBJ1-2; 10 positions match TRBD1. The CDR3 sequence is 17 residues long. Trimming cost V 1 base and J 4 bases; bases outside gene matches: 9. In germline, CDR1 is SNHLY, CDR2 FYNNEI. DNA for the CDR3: TGTGCCAGCAGTGAAGAGGGACAGGGGCCACTCCTCTATGGCTACACCTTC. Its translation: CASSEEGQGPLLYGYTF.

The DNA for the CDR3 is TGTGCCAGCAGTTTTCACCCTCTAACTACAGGGGTTGAAGCTTTCTTT. Amino acids: CASSFHPLTTGVEAFF. This sequence joins TRBV27 and TRBJ1-1, with 7 bases that match TRBD1. V shed 3 bases, J shed 7 bases, and the junction held 14 bases outside the gene matches. In germline, CDR1 is MNHEY, CDR2 SMNVEV (reference sequence). This CDR3 spans 16 amino acids.